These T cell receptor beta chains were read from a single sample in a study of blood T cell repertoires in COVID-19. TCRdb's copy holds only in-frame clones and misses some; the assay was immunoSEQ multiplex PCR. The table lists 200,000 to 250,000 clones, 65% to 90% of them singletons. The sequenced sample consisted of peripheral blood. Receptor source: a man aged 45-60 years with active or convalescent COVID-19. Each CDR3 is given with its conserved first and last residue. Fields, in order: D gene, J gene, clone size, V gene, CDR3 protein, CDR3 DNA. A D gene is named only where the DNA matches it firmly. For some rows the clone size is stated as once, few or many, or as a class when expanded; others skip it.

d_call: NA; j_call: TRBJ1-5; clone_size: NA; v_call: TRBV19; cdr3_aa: CASSIGSWNQPQHF; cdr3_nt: TGTGCCAGTAGTATCGGTAGCTGGAATCAGCCCCAGCATTTT
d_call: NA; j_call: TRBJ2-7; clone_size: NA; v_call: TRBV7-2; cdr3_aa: CASSLGGVSYEQYF; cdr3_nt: TGTGCCAGCAGCTTAGGGGGCGTCTCCTACGAGCAGTACTTC
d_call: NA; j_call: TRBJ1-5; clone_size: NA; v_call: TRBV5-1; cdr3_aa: CASSLVRPGRDCQPQHF; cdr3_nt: TGCGCCAGCAGCTTGGTACGTCCCGGCAGGGACTGTCAGCCCCAGCATTTT
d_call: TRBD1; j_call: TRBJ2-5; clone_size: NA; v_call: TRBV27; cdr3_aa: CASSPGGTGRETQYF; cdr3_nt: TGTGCCAGCAGTCCTGGTGGGACAGGGAGAGAGACCCAGTACTTC
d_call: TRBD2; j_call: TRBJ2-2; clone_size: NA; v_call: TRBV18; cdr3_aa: CASSLISTLAEKNTGELFF; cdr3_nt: TGTGCCAGCTCACTTATCTCGACCCTAGCGGAGAAGAACACCGGGGAGCTGTTTTTT
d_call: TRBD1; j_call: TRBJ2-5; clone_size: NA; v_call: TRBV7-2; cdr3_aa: CASSLDRGQETQYF; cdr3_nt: TGTGCCAGCAGCCTCGACAGGGGCCAAGAGACCCAGTACTTC
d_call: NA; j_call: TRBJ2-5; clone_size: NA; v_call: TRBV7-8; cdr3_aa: CASSLQRLQRETQYF; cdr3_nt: TGTGCCAGCAGCCTCCAGAGGTTACAAAGGGAGACCCAGTACTTC
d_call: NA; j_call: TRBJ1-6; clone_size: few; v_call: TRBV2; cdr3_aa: CASRNPENNSPLHF; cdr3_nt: TGTGCCAGTCGGAACCCGGAGAATAATTCACCCCTCCACTTT
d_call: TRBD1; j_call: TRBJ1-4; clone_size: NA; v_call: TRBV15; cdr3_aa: CATSRDPRGRGEKLFF; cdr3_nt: TGTGCCACCAGCAGAGATCCCAGGGGGCGAGGTGAAAAACTGTTTTTT
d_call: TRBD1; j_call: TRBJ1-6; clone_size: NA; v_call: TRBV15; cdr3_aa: CATRLGQGDNSPLHF; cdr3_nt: TGTGCCACCAGGCTAGGACAGGGTGATAATTCACCCCTCCACTTT
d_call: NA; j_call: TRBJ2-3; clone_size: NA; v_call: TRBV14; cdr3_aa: CASSQTTLTTQYF; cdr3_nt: TGTGCCAGCAGCCAAACGACTTTAACCACGCAGTATTTT
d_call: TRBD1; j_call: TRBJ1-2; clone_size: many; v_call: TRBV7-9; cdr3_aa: CASSLYTGGYGYTF; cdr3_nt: TGTGCCAGCAGCTTATACACAGGGGGCTATGGCTACACCTTC
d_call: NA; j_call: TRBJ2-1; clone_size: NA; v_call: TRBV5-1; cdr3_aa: CASSYSWAHEQFF; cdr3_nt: TGCGCCAGCAGTTACTCGTGGGCGCATGAGCAGTTCTTC
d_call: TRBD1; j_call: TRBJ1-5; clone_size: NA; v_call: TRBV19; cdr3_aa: CASSFRDRGIQPQHF; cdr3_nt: TGTGCCAGTAGTTTCCGGGACAGGGGGATTCAGCCCCAGCATTTT
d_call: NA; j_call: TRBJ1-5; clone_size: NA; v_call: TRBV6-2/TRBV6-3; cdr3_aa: CASSYGTPDQPQHF; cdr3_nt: TGTGCCAGCAGTTACGGGACACCAGATCAGCCCCAGCATTTT
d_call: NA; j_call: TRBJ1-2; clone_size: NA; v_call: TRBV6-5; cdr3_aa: CASSYSRGAGNYGYTF; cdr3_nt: TGTGCCAGCAGTTACTCGAGAGGAGCTGGAAACTATGGCTACACCTTC
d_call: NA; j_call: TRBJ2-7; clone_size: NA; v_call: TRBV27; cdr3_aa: CASSLVGAYEQYF; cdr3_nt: TGTGCCAGCAGTTTAGTAGGGGCCTACGAGCAGTACTTC
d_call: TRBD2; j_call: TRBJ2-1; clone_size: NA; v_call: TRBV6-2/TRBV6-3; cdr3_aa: CASSPGLAGALVGFF; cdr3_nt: TGTGCCAGCAGCCCCGGACTAGCGGGGGCATTGGTAGGGTTCTTC
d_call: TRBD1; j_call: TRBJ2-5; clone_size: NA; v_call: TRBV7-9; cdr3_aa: CASSSRDSRWTQYF; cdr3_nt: TGTGCCAGCAGCTCCCGGGACAGCCGTTGGACCCAGTACTTC
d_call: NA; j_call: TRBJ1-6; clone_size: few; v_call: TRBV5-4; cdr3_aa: CASSLDQGNSPLHF; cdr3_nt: TGTGCCAGCAGCTTGGATCAGGGAAATTCACCCCTCCACTTT